A single sample is the source of the 11 T cell receptor beta chains below, sequenced in a study of OX40 agonist ivuxolimab in advanced cancers. Generated by immunoSEQ multiplex PCR, the TCRdb table keeps only in-frame clones and is missing some. The sample holds tens of thousands of clones, around 90% seen once. Sequencing was performed on CD4+ or CD8+ T cells sorted from blood, taken in a trial of the OX40 agonist ivuxolimab. The receptor source for this set is an adult with an advanced solid tumor such as melanoma, head and neck, liver or kidney cancer.

The gene calls are TRBV11-2 and TRBJ1-1; possible D gene TRBD1, 6 bases. Trimming shortened V by 5 bases and J by 0 bases, and 13 bases separated the two germline ends. This CDR3 is 15 amino acids long. Germline-derived CDR1 and CDR2 are SGHAT and FQNNGV. The CDR3 coding sequence is TGTGCCAGCAGCCCTACCAGGGACATGAACACTGAAGCTTTCTTT. Its translation is CASSPTRDMNTEAFF.

The rearrangement joins TRBV11-2 to TRBJ1-2; 7 bases align to TRBD1. In germline, CDR1 is SGHAT, CDR2 FQNNGV. The CDR3 totals 14 residues. J gave up 1 base and V 2 bases, and 1 base lay outside the gene matches. CDR3 residues: CASSLQGDNYGYTF. CDR3 coding DNA: TGTGCCAGCAGCTTACAGGGGGATAACTATGGCTACACCTTC.

The chain has TRBV25-1 and TRBJ1-5, with 7 bases lining up with TRBD1. Germline V CDR1 and CDR2: MGHDK, SYGVNS. V shed 2 bases, J shed 5 bases, and the junction held 3 bases outside the gene matches. The CDR3 contains 14 residues. CDR3 region: CASSEHRGDQPQHF. As DNA, the CDR3 is TGTGCCAGCAGTGAACACAGGGGCGATCAGCCCCAGCATTTT.

The J gene is TRBJ2-1, the V gene TRBV11-2; 8 bases match TRBD2. The CDR3 covers 14 residues. Trimming took 1 base from V and 6 from J; bases not matched to a gene: 2. Germline V gene lookup returns CDR1 SGHAT and CDR2 FQNNGV. In DNA form, the CDR3 reads TGTGCCAGCAGCTTAGGGACTAGCAGCAATGAGCAGTTCTTC. Encoded protein: CASSLGTSSNEQFF.

The rearrangement links TRBV28 to TRBJ2-1, with 9 bases aligning to TRBD2. Germline-derived CDR1 and CDR2 are MDHEN and SYDVKM. The V segment lost 5 bases and the J segment 9 bases; nucleotides outside the gene matches: 17. This CDR3 is built from 17 residues. Written as DNA, the CDR3 is TGTGCCAGCAGTCCCTCAGTCGGGACTAGCTTATTTGGTGAGCAGTTCTTC. It is translated as CASSPSVGTSLFGEQFF.

The V and J genes are TRBV6-1 and TRBJ2-2, with D unresolved. This CDR3 has 12 amino acids. Trimming pared 5 bases from V and 9 bases from J, leaving 10 bases between. Germline V gives CDR1 MNHNS, CDR2 SASEGT. The CDR3 bases are TGTGCCAGCAGTCGTCCCCGTTGGGAGCTGTTTTTT. Its translation: CASSRPRWELFF.

The rearrangement links TRBV28 to TRBJ2-3, with 11 bases lining up with TRBD1. Losses at the gene ends were 8 bases for V and 1 base for J; bases not matched to a gene: 11. Germline CDR1 MDHEN, CDR2 SYDVKM. There are 17 residues in the CDR3. The CDR3 here is CASYNMGQGEGTDTQYF. CDR3 nucleotide sequence: TGTGCCAGCTATAATATGGGACAGGGGGAAGGCACAGATACGCAGTATTTT. Full variable domain (remainder filled in from reference TRBV28 and TRBJ2-3): DVKVTQSSRYLVKRTGEKVFLECVQDMDHENMFWYRQDPGLGLRLIYFSYDVKMKEKGDIPEGYSVSREKKERFSLILESASTNQTSMYLCASYNMGQGEGTDTQYFGPGTRLTVL.

This rearrangement joins TRBV6-1 to TRBJ2-6, with 9 bases that match TRBD1. With 6 bases clipped from V and 3 bases from J, the junction kept 3 bases outside the gene matches. CDR3 size: 15 residues. Germline values: CDR1 MNHNS, CDR2 SASEGT. Here the CDR3 reads CASSTGGSGANVLTF. As DNA, the CDR3 is TGTGCCAGCAGCACAGGGGGCAGTGGGGCCAACGTCCTGACTTTC.

The V and J genes are TRBV7-8 and TRBJ1-3; D not resolved. There are 14 residues in the CDR3. CDR1 is SGHVS, CDR2 FQNEAQ, per germline. The V and J ends lost 6 bases and 6 bases respectively, with 15 bases between them. The DNA of the CDR3 is TGTGCCAGCAGTAAAAGAGGGCTAGAAAACACCATATATTTT. Protein product: CASSKRGLENTIYF. Drawing the rest from reference TRBV7-8 and TRBJ1-3, the complete variable domain is GAGVSQSPRYKVAKRGQDVALRCDPISGHVSLFWYQQALGQGPEFLTYFQNEAQLDKSGLPSDRFFAERPEGSVSTLKIQRTQQEDSAVYLCASSKRGLENTIYFGEGSWLTVV.

This chain uses TRBV5-4 with TRBJ2-2, with D perhaps assigned TRBD1 or TRBD2 (6 bases each). Trimming stripped 5 bases from V and 6 bases from J, with 17 bases between. The germline gives CDR1 SGHNT, CDR2 YYREEE (reference sequence). There are 15 residues in the CDR3. The CDR3 DNA follows: TGTGCCAGCAGTCTCGGGGGCTCTAATGCCGGGGAGCTGTTTTTT. It yields the protein CASSLGGSNAGELFF.

V usage is TRBV25-1 and J usage is TRBJ1-2, with unresolved D. This CDR3 contains 16 residues. Germline V gives CDR1 MGHDK, CDR2 SYGVNS. V lost 3 bases to trimming and J lost 4 bases, with 18 bases between them. CDR3: CASSDPSMTLRYGYTF. Written as DNA, the CDR3 is TGTGCCAGCAGTGATCCCTCTATGACACTTCGCTATGGCTACACCTTC.